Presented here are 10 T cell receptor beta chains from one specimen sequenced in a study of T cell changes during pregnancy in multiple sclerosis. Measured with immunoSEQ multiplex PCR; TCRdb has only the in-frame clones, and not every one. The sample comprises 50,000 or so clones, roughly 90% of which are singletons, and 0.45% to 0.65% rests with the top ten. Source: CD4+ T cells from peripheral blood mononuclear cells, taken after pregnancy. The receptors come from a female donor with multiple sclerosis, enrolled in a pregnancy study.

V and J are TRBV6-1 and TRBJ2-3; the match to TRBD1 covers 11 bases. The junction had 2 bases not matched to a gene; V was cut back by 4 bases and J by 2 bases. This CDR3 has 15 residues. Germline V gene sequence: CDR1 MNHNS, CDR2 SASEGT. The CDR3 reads CASSGDRGITDTQYF. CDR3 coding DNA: TGTGCCAGCAGTGGGGACAGGGGGATCACAGATACGCAGTATTTT.

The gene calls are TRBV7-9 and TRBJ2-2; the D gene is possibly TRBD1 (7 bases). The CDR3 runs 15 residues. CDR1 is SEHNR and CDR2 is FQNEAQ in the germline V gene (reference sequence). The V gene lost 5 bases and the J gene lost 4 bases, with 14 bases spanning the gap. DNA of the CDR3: TGTGCCAGCAGCCCCCACAGGGGAGGCACCGGGGAGCTGTTTTTT. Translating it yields CASSPHRGGTGELFF.

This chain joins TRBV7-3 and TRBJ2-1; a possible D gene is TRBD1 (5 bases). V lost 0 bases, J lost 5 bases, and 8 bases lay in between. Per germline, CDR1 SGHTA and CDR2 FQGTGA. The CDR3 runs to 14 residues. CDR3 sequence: CASSLTRGHNEQFF. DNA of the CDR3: TGTGCCAGCAGCTTAACTAGGGGCCACAATGAGCAGTTCTTC.

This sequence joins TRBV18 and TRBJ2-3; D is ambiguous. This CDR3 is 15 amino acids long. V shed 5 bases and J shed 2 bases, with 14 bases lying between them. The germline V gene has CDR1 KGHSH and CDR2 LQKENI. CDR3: CASSFVQENTDTQYF. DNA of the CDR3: TGTGCCAGCTCATTTGTTCAGGAAAACACAGATACGCAGTATTTT.

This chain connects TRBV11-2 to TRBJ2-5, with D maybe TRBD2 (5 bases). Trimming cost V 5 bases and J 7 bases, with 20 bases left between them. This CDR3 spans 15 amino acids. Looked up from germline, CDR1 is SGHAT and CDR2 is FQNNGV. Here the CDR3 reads CASSAGPSTFGTQYF. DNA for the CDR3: TGTGCCAGCAGCGCGGGCCCTAGCACCTTCGGGACCCAGTACTTC.

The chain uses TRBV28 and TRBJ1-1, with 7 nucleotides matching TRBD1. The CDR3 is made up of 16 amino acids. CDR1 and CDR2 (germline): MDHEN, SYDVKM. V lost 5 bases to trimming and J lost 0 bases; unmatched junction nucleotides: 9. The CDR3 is CASSTRTGGMNTEAFF. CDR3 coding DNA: TGTGCCAGCAGTACCCGGACAGGAGGAATGAACACTGAAGCTTTCTTT.

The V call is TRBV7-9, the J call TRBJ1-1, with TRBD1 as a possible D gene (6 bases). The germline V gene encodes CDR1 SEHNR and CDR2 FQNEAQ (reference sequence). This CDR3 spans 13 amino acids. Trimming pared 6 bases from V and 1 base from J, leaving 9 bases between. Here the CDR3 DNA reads TGTGCCAGCAGAACGACAGGGAACACTGAAGCTTTCTTT. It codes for CASRTTGNTEAFF.

The CDR3 reads CASSSQREARSLAQYF. DNA for the CDR3: TGTGCCAGCAGTTCGCAGCGGGAGGCGAGATCCCTTGCGCAGTATTTT. The chain couples TRBV6-5 to TRBJ2-3; 9 nucleotides match TRBD2. This CDR3 contains 16 residues. CDR1 and CDR2 from the germline V gene are MNHEY and SVGAGI. V lost 4 bases, J lost 10 bases, and 15 bases stayed unmatched.

Here the CDR3 DNA reads TGTGCCACCACTCCAGCGGGAGGGCCGAAAGATACGCAGTATTTT. Residues: CATTPAGGPKDTQYF. V is TRBV15 and J is TRBJ2-3, with TRBD2 matching 10 bases. With V trimmed by 7 bases and J by 5 bases, 9 bases remained unmatched. This CDR3 region has 15 residues. CDR1 LNHNV and CDR2 YYDKDF come from the germline V gene (reference sequence).

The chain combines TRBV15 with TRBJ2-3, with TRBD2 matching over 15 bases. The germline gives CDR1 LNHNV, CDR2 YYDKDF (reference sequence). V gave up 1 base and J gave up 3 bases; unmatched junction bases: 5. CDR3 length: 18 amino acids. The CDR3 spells CATSRGGTSGRPTDTQYF. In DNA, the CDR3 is TGTGCCACCAGCAGAGGAGGGACTAGCGGGAGGCCAACAGATACGCAGTATTTT.